This passage covers 15 T cell receptor beta chains from one sample sequenced in a study of response to subunit inactivated influenza vaccine. TCRdb independently ran MiXCR on the RT-PCR reads; one entry per CDR3 protein. The sample includes 750,000 to 850,000 distinct CDR3 sequences, around 20% of them seen just once. This specimen consisted of PBMCs from blood, obtained 4 to 6 days after vaccination. The source of these receptors is a man aged 50-59 years who received an inactivated influenza vaccine.

A few counts support this clonotype. V and J are TRBV12-3 or TRBV12-4 and TRBJ2-1; tentative D call: TRBD2 (7 bases). The CDR3 is 14 amino acids. V lost 11 bases and J 7 bases, leaving 21 bases between the germline ends. CDR3: CAGRGPLAPNEQFF. CDR3 sequence (DNA): TGTGCCGGGCGGGGGCCTCTAGCCCCGAATGAGCAGTTCTTC.

The chain is built from TRBV20-1 and TRBJ2-3, with 10 bases that match TRBD2. Germline trimming cut 0 bases from V and 7 bases from J; bases unmatched to any gene: 7. CDR3 length: 15 residues. Germline CDR1 is DFQATT and CDR2 is SNEGSKA (reference sequence). The chain's CDR3 is CSARDPSSGGYTQYF. DNA of the CDR3: TGCAGTGCTAGAGACCCATCTAGCGGGGGATATACGCAGTATTTT.

This clonotype was found a few times. This chain connects TRBV7-9 to TRBJ1-2, with 9 bases that match TRBD1. CDR1 SEHNR and CDR2 FQNEAQ come from the germline V gene (reference sequence). Trimming took 2 bases from V and 8 from J; bases not matched to a gene: 12. This CDR3 has 16 residues. In nucleotides, the CDR3 is TGTGCCAGCAGCTTACCGAAACCCGGGACAGGGCACGGCTACACCTTC. As protein: CASSLPKPGTGHGYTF. The variable domain in full, completed from reference TRBV7-9 and TRBJ1-2, reads DTGVSQNPRHKITKRGQNVTFRCDPISEHNRLYWYRQTLGQGPEFLTYFQNEAQLEKSRLLSDRFSAERPKGSFSTLEIQRTEQGDSAMYLCASSLPKPGTGHGYTFGSGTRLTVV.

The chain is built from TRBV6-2 or TRBV6-3 and TRBJ2-3; D unclear. Germline CDR1 MNHEY, CDR2 SVGEGT. V gave up 4 bases and J gave up 1 base, with 12 bases separating them. The length of the CDR3 is 15 residues. In DNA form, the CDR3 reads TGTGCCAGCAGTTTCCTGGAAAGACGCACAGATACGCAGTATTTT. Amino acid sequence: CASSFLERRTDTQYF.

This clonotype was counted only a few times. V and J are TRBV5-1 and TRBJ2-1; D call uncertain. The CDR3 has 12 residues. V was shortened by 1 base and J by 8 bases, with 7 bases between the two germline ends. Germline lookup yields CDR1 SGHRS and CDR2 YFSETQ. CDR3 in amino acids: CASSLQSDEQFF. The DNA for the CDR3 is TGCGCCAGCAGCTTGCAGTCGGATGAGCAGTTCTTC.

The genes are TRBV12-3 or TRBV12-4 and TRBJ2-2; 10 bases agree with TRBD2. The CDR3 has 16 residues. V dropped 6 bases and J dropped 0; count of bases not matched to a gene: 4. As DNA, the CDR3 is TGTGCCAGCAGCTATAGCGGGGGGTCGAACACCGGGGAGCTGTTTTTT. This codes for CASSYSGGSNTGELFF.

This clonotype was seen a handful of times. The V gene is TRBV18, the J gene TRBJ2-2; 7 bases are shared with TRBD2. The junction had 5 bases not matched to a gene; V was cut back by 2 bases and J by 5 bases. Germline values: CDR1 KGHSH, CDR2 LQKENI. The CDR3 has 15 amino acids. CDR3 sequence reads: CASSPSGTTTGELFF. CDR3 coding DNA: TGTGCCAGCTCACCATCCGGGACTACAACCGGGGAGCTGTTTTTT.

This rearrangement joins TRBV7-3 to TRBJ2-1; 7 positions agree with TRBD2. CDR1 SGHTA and CDR2 FQGTGA come from the germline V gene. Trimming cost V 1 base and J 7 bases; bases outside gene matches: 7. The CDR3 sequence is 15 residues long. The CDR3 coding sequence is TGTGCCAGCAGCTTAATTGGCGGGAGAAAGAATGAGCAGTTCTTC. This sequence encodes CASSLIGGRKNEQFF.

This clonotype turned up a few times. The chain is built from TRBV10-3 and TRBJ2-7; 7 bases map to TRBD1. CDR3 length: 14 residues. Germline CDR1 ENHRY, CDR2 SYGVKD. J gave up 2 bases and V 10 bases, and 11 bases lay outside the gene matches. CDR3 residues: CATGTENNPYEQYF. CDR3 coding DNA: TGTGCCACCGGGACAGAGAATAACCCCTACGAGCAGTACTTC.

This clonotype was counted a few times. The rearrangement uses TRBV7-9 and TRBJ1-1; no clear D. The CDR3 is made up of 14 amino acids. The V end lost 5 bases, the J end lost 1 base, and 11 bases lay between the germline ends. The germline V gene encodes CDR1 SEHNR and CDR2 FQNEAQ (reference sequence). The CDR3 protein is CASSPNQANTEAFF. The CDR3 DNA sequence: TGTGCCAGCAGCCCCAATCAGGCGAACACTGAAGCTTTCTTT.

This clonotype was seen a handful of times. The V call is TRBV11-2, the J call TRBJ2-1; no reliable D call. Trimming took off 1 base at V and 2 bases at J, with 12 bases between the two ends. This CDR3 region has 16 residues. Germline loops: CDR1 SGHAT, CDR2 FQNNGV. DNA for the CDR3: TGTGCCAGCAGCTTAGGCGCGACGACCCCCTACAATGAGCAGTTCTTC. The encoded protein is CASSLGATTPYNEQFF.

The rearrangement links TRBV10-3 to TRBJ2-7; no clear D. This CDR3 has 12 residues. Germline V gene lookup returns CDR1 ENHRY and CDR2 SYGVKD. The V end was cut by 2 bases, the J end by 10 bases, with 12 bases between. The chain's CDR3 is CAISEGPWEQYF. For the CDR3, the DNA is TGTGCCATCAGTGAGGGCCCGTGGGAACAGTACTTC.

In its sample, this clonotype was seen a few times. The rearrangement uses TRBV15 and TRBJ2-1; D remains ambiguous. Germline V gene sequence: CDR1 LNHNV, CDR2 YYDKDF (reference sequence). The CDR3 extends over 14 amino acids. The V end was cut by 0 bases, the J end by 5 bases, with 8 bases between. The CDR3 DNA reads as TGTGCCACCAGCAGAGATCTAAAGCACAATGAGCAGTTCTTC. This translates into CATSRDLKHNEQFF.

The chain combines TRBV6-2 or TRBV6-3 with TRBJ2-7; TRBD1 matches at 8 bases. Germline V CDR1 and CDR2: MNHEY, SVGEGT. The CDR3 spans 16 residues. Unmatched junction bases numbered 13, after V lost 7 bases and J lost 2 bases. As DNA, the CDR3 is TGTGCCAGCATTCCGTTTCCGGGACAGGATCCCTACGAGCAGTACTTC. This codes for CASIPFPGQDPYEQYF.

In this sample, this clonotype turned up a few times. The chain employs TRBV6-1 and TRBJ2-3, with D possibly TRBD1 on 5 matching bases. Germline V CDR1 and CDR2: MNHNS, SASEGT. The V end was cut by 8 bases, the J end by 2 bases, with 14 bases between. This CDR3 is built from 14 residues. Here the CDR3 DNA reads TGTGCCAGCTCCGGACACACCTACACAGATACGCAGTATTTT. Translation gives CASSGHTYTDTQYF.